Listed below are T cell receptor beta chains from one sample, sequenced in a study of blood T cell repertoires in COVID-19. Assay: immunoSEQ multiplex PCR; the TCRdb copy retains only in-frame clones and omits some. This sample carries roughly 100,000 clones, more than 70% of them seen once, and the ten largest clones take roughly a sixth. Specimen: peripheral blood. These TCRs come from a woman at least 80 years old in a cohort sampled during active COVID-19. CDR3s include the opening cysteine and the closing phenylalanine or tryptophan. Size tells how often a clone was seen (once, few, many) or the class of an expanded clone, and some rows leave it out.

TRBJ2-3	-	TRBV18	CASSPSVLGALDTQYF
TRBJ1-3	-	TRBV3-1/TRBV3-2	CASSQTGKYSGNTIYF
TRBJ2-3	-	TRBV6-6	CASSYSAGVTDTQYF
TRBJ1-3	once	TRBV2	CASSEGRGVNTIYF
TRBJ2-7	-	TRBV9	CASSARQGNYEQYF
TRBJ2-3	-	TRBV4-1	CASSQEGGLAITDTQYF
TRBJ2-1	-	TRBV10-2	CASSAGGDEQFF
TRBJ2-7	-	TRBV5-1	CASSSGGGIYEQYF
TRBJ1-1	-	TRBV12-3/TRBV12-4	CASSSQGEAFF
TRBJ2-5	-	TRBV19	CASSIQQETQYF
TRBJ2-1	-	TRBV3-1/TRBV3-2	CASSPTSGRNEQFF
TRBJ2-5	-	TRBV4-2	CASSQEASGRIGETQYF
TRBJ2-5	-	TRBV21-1	CASSKAGGETQYF
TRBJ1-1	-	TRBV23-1	CASSQSGFEAFF
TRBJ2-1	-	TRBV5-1	CASGPRAGGPRDNEQFF
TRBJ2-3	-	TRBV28	CASSPQPPSTDTQYF
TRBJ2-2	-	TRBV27	CASLQGTNTGELFF
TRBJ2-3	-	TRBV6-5	CASSYATSTDTQYF
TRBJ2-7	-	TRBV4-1	CASSQVYLPGMPYEQYF
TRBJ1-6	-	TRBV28	CASSQRQGNSPLHF
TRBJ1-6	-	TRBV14	CASSQAGGRSPLHF
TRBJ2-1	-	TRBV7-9	CASSPGLAGAEPYNEQFF
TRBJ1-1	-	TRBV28	CASRQGASEAFF
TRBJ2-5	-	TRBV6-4	CASSEMGGETQYF
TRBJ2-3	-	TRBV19	CASSSLAGVRTDTQYF
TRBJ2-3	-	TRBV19	CASSIGGGSGTDTQYF
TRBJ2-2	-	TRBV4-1	CASSQGPGLAGGFGELFF
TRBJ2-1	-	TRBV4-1	CASSSPRGLAANEQFF
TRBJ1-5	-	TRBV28	CASSSYRVNQPQHF
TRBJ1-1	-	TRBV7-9	CASSYFIRGVTEAFF
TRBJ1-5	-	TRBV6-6	CASKNRGVNSNQPQHF
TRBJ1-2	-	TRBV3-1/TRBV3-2	CASSQDTRGGNYGYTF
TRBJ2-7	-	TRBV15	CATSRDPDRAEQYF
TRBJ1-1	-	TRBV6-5	CASRRNSRTEAFF
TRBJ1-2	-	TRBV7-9	CASSLGEGTGYTF
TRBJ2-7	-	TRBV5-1	CASSLEGRDYEQYF
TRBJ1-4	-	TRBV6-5	CASSYSSQGTEKLFF
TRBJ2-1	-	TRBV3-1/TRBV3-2	CASSQGALAGAGEQFF
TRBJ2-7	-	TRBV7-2	CASSPPRTSGRLEQYF
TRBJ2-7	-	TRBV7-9	CASSFRDRDTGEQYF
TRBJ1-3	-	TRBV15	CATSRRQGKGMGSGNTIYF
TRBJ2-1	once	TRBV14	CASSHKVRTDYNEQFF
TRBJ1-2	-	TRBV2	CASSDLQGARDYGYTF
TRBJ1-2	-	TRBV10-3	CAISAPGVEGYTF
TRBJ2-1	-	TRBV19	CASMGGWGRDEQFF
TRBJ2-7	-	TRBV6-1	CASSETGGSAYEQYF
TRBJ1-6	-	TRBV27	CASGLQGSSPLHF
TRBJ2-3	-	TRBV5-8	CASSFVMTQYF